Presented here are 23 T cell receptor beta chains from one specimen sequenced in a study of CD8 T cells in Susac syndrome. The authors reverse transcribed roughly 0.45 to 1 ug RNA with random hexamers. TCRdb independently ran MiXCR on the immunoSEQ multiplex PCR reads; one entry per CDR3 protein. The data show approximately 25,000 distinct CDR3 sequences, with about 94% seen just once and 0.55% to 0.7% held by the top ten. Material for sequencing was CD8+ T cells from PBMCs. These receptors all come from a human donor with Susac syndrome.

The chain recombines TRBV29-1 with TRBJ1-1; TRBD1 is a possible D gene (6 bases). The CDR3 extends over 13 amino acids. V lost 4 bases and J 8 bases, leaving 17 bases between the germline ends. Looked up from germline, CDR1 is SQVTM and CDR2 is ANQGSEA. The CDR3: CSVGAGAKPEAFF. Written as DNA, the CDR3 is TGCAGCGTTGGAGCAGGGGCGAAGCCCGAAGCTTTCTTT.

This clonotype was seen only a few times. The J gene is TRBJ2-7, the V gene TRBV20-1, with D perhaps matching TRBD1 (6 bases). The CDR3 consists of 12 residues. Per germline, CDR1 DFQATT and CDR2 SNEGSKA (reference sequence). CDR3 region: CIIQGTSYEQYF. The CDR3 nucleotides are TGCATTATTCAGGGGACCTCCTACGAGCAGTACTTC.

The chain links TRBV12-3 or TRBV12-4 to TRBJ2-1, with D possibly being TRBD1 or TRBD2 (5 bases each). The CDR3 has 11 residues. V was trimmed by 3 bases and J by 9 bases, leaving 6 bases between them. CDR3: CASSFGGEQFF. CDR3 nucleotide sequence: TGTGCCAGCAGTTTTGGGGGTGAGCAGTTCTTC.

The chain recombines TRBV6-5 with TRBJ1-2; TRBD1 is a possible D gene (6 bases). Trimming removed 6 bases at V and 6 bases at J, with 17 bases between. This CDR3 is 14 amino acids long. Germline assignment: CDR1 MNHEY and CDR2 SVGAGI. The CDR3 DNA reads TGTGCCAGCAGCCCGCCGGGACACAACAATGGCTACACCTTC. It yields the protein CASSPPGHNNGYTF.

The chain employs TRBV7-8 and TRBJ1-2; D remains ambiguous. V was shortened by 5 bases and J by 3 bases, with 13 bases between the two germline ends. This CDR3 has 14 residues. Germline CDR1 reads SGHVS; CDR2 reads FQNEAQ. The CDR3 DNA reads as TGTGCCAGCAGCCTTTGGACCAGCGACTATGGCTACACCTTC. Translated, it gives CASSLWTSDYGYTF. Combining the CDR3 with reference TRBV7-8 and TRBJ1-2 gives the whole variable domain GAGVSQSPRYKVAKRGQDVALRCDPISGHVSLFWYQQALGQGPEFLTYFQNEAQLDKSGLPSDRFFAERPEGSVSTLKIQRTQQEDSAVYLCASSLWTSDYGYTFGSGTRLTVV.

The J gene is TRBJ2-7, the V gene TRBV7-2; TRBD1 matches 12 bases. V dropped 5 bases and J dropped 7; count of bases not matched to a gene: 12. The germline gives CDR1 SGHTA, CDR2 FQGNSA. The length of the CDR3 is 16 residues. The CDR3 protein is CASSAGPGQGANEQYF. The CDR3 DNA sequence: TGTGCCAGCAGCGCGGGACCGGGACAGGGGGCAAATGAGCAGTACTTC. Supplemented by reference TRBV7-2 and TRBJ2-7, the full variable domain reads GAGVSQSPSNKVTEKGKDVELRCDPISGHTALYWYRQSLGQGLEFLIYFQGNSAPDKSGLPSDRFSAERTGGSVSTLTIQRTQQEDSAVYLCASSAGPGQGANEQYFGPGTRLTVT.

The CDR3 region is CASSVGQGLNQPQHF. As DNA, the CDR3 is TGTGCCAGCAGCGTGGGACAGGGGCTTAATCAGCCCCAGCATTTT. The chain recombines TRBV5-6 with TRBJ1-5; TRBD1 aligns across 10 bases. The CDR3 sequence is 15 residues long. The germline gives CDR1 SGHDT, CDR2 YYEEEE. Losses at the gene ends were 4 bases for V and 4 bases for J; bases not matched to a gene: 5. Combining the CDR3 with reference TRBV5-6 and TRBJ1-5 gives the whole variable domain DAGVTQSPTHLIKTRGQQVTLRCSPKSGHDTVSWYQQALGQGPQFIFQYYEEEERQRGNFPDRFSGHQFPNYSSELNVNALLLGDSALYLCASSVGQGLNQPQHFGDGTRLSIL.

DNA for the CDR3: TGTGCCAGTAGAACCGGGACAGGGGCTAACGAGCAGTACTTC. Amino acid sequence: CASRTGTGANEQYF. The V and J genes are TRBV19 and TRBJ2-7, with 10 bases matching TRBD1. Germline V lookup: CDR1 LNHDA, CDR2 SQIVND (reference sequence). J gave up 5 bases and V 6 bases, and 7 bases lay outside the gene matches. This CDR3 comprises 14 residues.

V is TRBV25-1 and J is TRBJ1-2, with TRBD1 matching over 9 bases. The germline V gene encodes CDR1 MGHDK and CDR2 SYGVNS. The CDR3 covers 14 residues. V lost 6 bases, J lost 8 bases, and 10 bases stayed unmatched. CDR3 sequence reads: CASSPPGTGRGYTF. The DNA of the CDR3 is TGTGCCAGCAGCCCCCCCGGGACAGGGAGAGGCTACACCTTC.

This chain links TRBV7-2 with TRBJ2-3; 7 nucleotides agree with TRBD1. CDR1 is SGHTA, CDR2 FQGNSA, per germline. V lost 3 bases and J lost 6; bases outside the gene matches: 6. CDR3 length equals 14 residues. As DNA, the CDR3 is TGTGCCAGCAGCTTTAAGACAGGGTCGGATACGCAGTATTTT. This translates into CASSFKTGSDTQYF.

The rearrangement uses TRBV9 and TRBJ2-2; no definite D call. Germline V gene data show CDR1 as SGDLS and CDR2 as YYNGEE. This CDR3 comprises 13 residues. With 0 bases removed from V and 2 bases from J, the gap between germline ends came to 2 bases. CDR3 DNA sequence: TGTGCCAGCAGCGTAGGAAACACCGGGGAGCTGTTTTTT. It encodes CASSVGNTGELFF.

The rearrangement links TRBV12-3 or TRBV12-4 to TRBJ2-3; D is unclear. V lost 6 bases, J lost 10 bases, and 17 bases lay in between. The CDR3 covers 13 residues. DNA of the CDR3: TGTGCCAGCAGCCCCCCCTTACAACCCGCGCAGTATTTT. It codes for CASSPPLQPAQYF.

The J gene is TRBJ2-5, the V gene TRBV19; the D gene is possibly TRBD1 (7 bases). V lost 5 bases to trimming and J lost 5 bases, with 21 bases between them. The CDR3 contains 16 residues. Germline V gene lookup returns CDR1 LNHDA and CDR2 SQIVND (reference sequence). The CDR3 sequence: CASSPERGQGRETQYF. CDR3 nucleotide sequence: TGTGCCAGTAGTCCAGAGAGGGGGCAGGGGAGGGAGACCCAGTACTTC.

CDR3 bases: TGTGCCAGCAGCTTATCGCGGACCGGGGAGCTGTTTTTT. Translation gives CASSLSRTGELFF. V usage is TRBV11-1 and J usage is TRBJ2-2; no definite D call. Trimming left V 2 bases short and J 5 bases short, with 6 bases between. Germline lookup yields CDR1 SGHAT and CDR2 FQDESV (reference sequence). The CDR3 is 13 residues long.

This chain joins TRBV9 and TRBJ2-7; 8 positions agree with TRBD1. This CDR3 contains 16 residues. Germline CDR1 and CDR2: SGDLS and YYNGEE. The J segment lost 4 bases and the V segment lost 0 bases, leaving 9 bases of the junction unmatched. The CDR3 coding sequence is TGTGCCAGCAGCGTAGGAGCAGGGGGCGCGGTATACGAGCAGTACTTC. Protein: CASSVGAGGAVYEQYF.

The rearrangement links TRBV28 to TRBJ2-7; D may be TRBD1 (5 bases). CDR1 is MDHEN and CDR2 is SYDVKM in the germline V gene. The V end was cut by 3 bases, the J end by 2 bases, with 8 bases between. This CDR3 spans 13 amino acids. For the CDR3, the DNA is TGTGCCAGCAGTTTGGACAACACCTACGAGCAGTACTTC. Translation gives CASSLDNTYEQYF.

The CDR3 nucleotides are TGTGCCAGCTCATCCTCCGGGCCCCCCTACGAGCAGTACTTC. This translates into CASSSSGPPYEQYF. The chain joins TRBV18 to TRBJ2-7; D not resolved. Germline CDR1 is KGHSH and CDR2 is LQKENI. The CDR3 spans 14 residues. V gave up 5 bases and J gave up 2 bases, with 13 bases separating them.

This clonotype was seen only once. The chain joins TRBV3-1 to TRBJ2-7, with TRBD2 matching over 7 bases. The germline V gene encodes CDR1 LGHDT and CDR2 YNNKEL (reference sequence). V lost 5 bases, J lost 4 bases, and 8 bases stayed unmatched. The CDR3 totals 14 residues. As DNA, the CDR3 is TGTGCCAGCAGCTTTGTGACGGGGGGATACGAGCAGTACTTC. It yields the protein CASSFVTGGYEQYF.

The chain couples TRBV28 to TRBJ2-5; 10 bases are a match to TRBD1. Germline CDR1 reads MDHEN; CDR2 reads SYDVKM. V shed 5 bases and J 4 bases; nucleotides not matched to a gene: 16. This CDR3 is 18 amino acids long. CDR3 in amino acids: CASSQPKDRGQGGETQYF. The CDR3 DNA follows: TGTGCCAGCAGTCAACCCAAAGACAGGGGGCAAGGGGGAGAGACCCAGTACTTC.

The CDR3 is CASRMGSYTEAFF. CDR3 bases: TGTGCCAGTAGGATGGGATCTTACACTGAAGCTTTCTTT. The J gene is TRBJ1-1, the V gene TRBV19; D unresolved. Germline loops: CDR1 LNHDA, CDR2 SQIVND (reference sequence). The CDR3 contains 13 residues. Trimming removed 6 bases from V and 3 bases from J, with 11 bases in between.

The chain employs TRBV29-1 and TRBJ2-7; the D gene is possibly TRBD2 (5 bases). In germline, CDR1 is SQVTM, CDR2 ANQGSEA. The CDR3 spans 12 residues. V was trimmed by 7 bases and J by 2 bases, leaving 12 bases between them. The CDR3 DNA reads as TGCAGCGCCGAGGGCAGGACCTACGAGCAGTACTTC. Protein product: CSAEGRTYEQYF.

The chain joins TRBV29-1 to TRBJ1-1; no definite D call. CDR1 is SQVTM and CDR2 is ANQGSEA in the germline V gene. V was pared by 2 bases and J by 4 bases, with 17 bases between. The CDR3 runs to 15 residues. CDR3 in amino acids: CSVEIAGLRFTEAFF. Here the CDR3 DNA reads TGCAGCGTTGAAATAGCAGGTTTGAGGTTCACTGAAGCTTTCTTT.

The table lists this clonotype with a count of one. The rearrangement joins TRBV7-9 to TRBJ1-2, with unresolved D. There are 15 residues in the CDR3. V shed 2 bases and J shed 1 base, with 11 bases lying between them. The germline gives CDR1 SEHNR, CDR2 FQNEAQ (reference sequence). The chain's CDR3 is CASSLYVGVNYGYTF. The CDR3 nucleotides read TGTGCCAGCAGCTTATACGTGGGTGTTAACTATGGCTACACCTTC.